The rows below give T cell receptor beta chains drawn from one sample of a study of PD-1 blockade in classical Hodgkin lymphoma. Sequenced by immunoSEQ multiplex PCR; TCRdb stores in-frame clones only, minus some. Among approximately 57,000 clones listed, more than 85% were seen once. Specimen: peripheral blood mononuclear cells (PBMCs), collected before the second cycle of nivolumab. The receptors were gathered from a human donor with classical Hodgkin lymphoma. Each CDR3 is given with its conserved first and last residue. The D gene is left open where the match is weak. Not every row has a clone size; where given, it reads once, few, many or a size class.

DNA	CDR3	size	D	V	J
TGTGCTAGTGGTTTGTGGCAGAGGAATGAGCAGTTCTTC	CASGLWQRNEQFF	-	-	TRBV12-5	TRBJ2-1
TGTGCTAGTGGTTTACACAGGGGAAGGGATAATGAAAAACTGTTTTTT	CASGLHRGRDNEKLFF	-	TRBD1	TRBV12-5	TRBJ1-4
TGTGCCAGCAGTTTAGCCGGGGCCCAAGAGACCCAGTACTTC	CASSLAGAQETQYF	once	-	TRBV27	TRBJ2-5
TGTGCCAGCGCACTGGGCACAGATACGCAGTATTTT	CASALGTDTQYF	-	-	TRBV28	TRBJ2-3
TGTGCCAGCAGCTTAGAGGGGGGAACCCAGTACTTC	CASSLEGGTQYF	-	-	TRBV7-8	TRBJ2-5
TGTGCCAGCAGCTTCCCGGACAGGGAGGGTGGCTACACCTTC	CASSFPDREGGYTF	-	TRBD1	TRBV5-4	TRBJ1-2
TGTGCCAGCGGAACCGGGACTTTCACAGATACGCAGTATTTT	CASGTGTFTDTQYF	-	-	TRBV27	TRBJ2-3
TGTGCCAGTCACGACAGGATTCGGAATCAGCCCCAGCATTTT	CASHDRIRNQPQHF	-	-	TRBV6-6	TRBJ1-5
TGTGCCAGCAGCTTGGTCCGAAGCGGGGGCCTTGACAATGAGCAGTTCTTC	CASSLVRSGGLDNEQFF	once	TRBD2	TRBV5-6	TRBJ2-1
TGTGCCAGCAGTTTGTTTGTGGGTAACTATGGCTACACCTTC	CASSLFVGNYGYTF	-	-	TRBV27	TRBJ1-2
TGTGCCAGCAGCTTCGGGACAGGGGGGGGCTACGAGCAGTACTTC	CASSFGTGGGYEQYF	-	TRBD1	TRBV13	TRBJ2-7
TGTGCCAGCAGCTTAGGTGCGTCGGGATACAATGAGCAGTTCTTC	CASSLGASGYNEQFF	-	-	TRBV7-9	TRBJ2-1
TGTGCCAGCAGCTTAACAGCGGGATTACTCACAGATACGCAGTATTTT	CASSLTAGLLTDTQYF	-	TRBD2	TRBV7-9	TRBJ2-3
TGTGCCAGCAGTTTATCGTCACTAGCGGGAAACGAGCAGTACTTC	CASSLSSLAGNEQYF	-	TRBD2	TRBV27	TRBJ2-7
TGTGCCAGCAGCTTAGTTTTATCGGCCGGGGGATACAATGAGCAGTTCTTC	CASSLVLSAGGYNEQFF	-	-	TRBV7-9	TRBJ2-1
TGCGCCAGCAGTGAGGCTACTAGGAAGGAGACCCAGTACTTC	CASSEATRKETQYF	-	-	TRBV10-1	TRBJ2-5
TGTGCCAGCAGCGGTGTCAGAATCGGCGAGCAGTACTTC	CASSGVRIGEQYF	-	-	TRBV14	TRBJ2-7
TGCGCCAGCAGCCAAGTTCCGTGGGGCGGGACCCTACTAGAGACCCAGTACTTC	CASSQVPWGGTLLETQYF	-	-	TRBV4-3	TRBJ2-5
TGTGCCAGTAATGACGGGACTAGCGGGACTATCGAGCAGTACTTC	CASNDGTSGTIEQYF	-	TRBD2	TRBV19	TRBJ2-7
TGTGCCAGTAGCCCCGAGCGGGTAGGGAGGATAACGACTAATGAAAAACTGTTTTTT	CASSPERVGRITTNEKLFF	-	-	TRBV19	TRBJ1-4
TGTGCCAGCAGTTACTCCGGGGGGCGGCGCGAGCAGTACTTC	CASSYSGGRREQYF	-	-	TRBV6-5	TRBJ2-7
TGTGCCAGCAGCTTTCGGGGGAGCACAGATACGCAGTATTTT	CASSFRGSTDTQYF	-	-	TRBV5-8	TRBJ2-3
TGTGCCAGCTCACCCCGGGACAAGGTACCCTACGAGCAGTACTTC	CASSPRDKVPYEQYF	-	-	TRBV18	TRBJ2-7
TGCGCCAGCAGCTCAATGTGGGGGGGCTACCAAGAGACCCAGTACTTC	CASSSMWGGYQETQYF	-	-	TRBV4-1	TRBJ2-5
TGTGCTAGTGGTTTGGGGGGACAGGAGAATCAGCCCCAGCATTTT	CASGLGGQENQPQHF	-	TRBD1	TRBV12-5	TRBJ1-5
TGCGCCAGCAGCCAAGATCATCCAGATACGCAGTATTTT	CASSQDHPDTQYF	-	-	TRBV4-1	TRBJ2-3
TGTGCCAGCAGCTCCGGGACAGGAGGTTCACCCCTCCACTTT	CASSSGTGGSPLHF	-	TRBD1	TRBV7-3	TRBJ1-6
TGTGCCTGGAGTGATGGGGGTGACACTGAAGCTTTCTTT	CAWSDGGDTEAFF	-	-	TRBV30	TRBJ1-1
TGTGCCAGCAGTCAATACCCGGGACAGACTAATGAAAAACTGTTTTTT	CASSQYPGQTNEKLFF	-	TRBD1	TRBV28	TRBJ1-4
TGTGCCAGCAGCTTGTCAGAAGCCCGGGAGCTGTTTTTT	CASSLSEARELFF	few	-	TRBV7-3	TRBJ2-2
TGTGCCAGCAGCCCGACAGACCCCGACTACGAGCAGTACTTC	CASSPTDPDYEQYF	-	-	TRBV27	TRBJ2-7
TGTGCCAGCAGTGACAATGAGCAGTTCTTC	CASSDNEQFF	-	-	TRBV6-6	TRBJ2-1